The present TCR beta chain was sequenced within a study of T cell responses to AZD1222 COVID-19 vaccine. Study-wide results and limits: Only after the peak T cell response were repertoires sampled. The span of vaccine-associated CD4 TCRs extended across spike, with dominance at 160-218 and 743-854.

The repertoire was sequenced with immunoSEQ multiplex PCR; TCRdb's copy has only in-frame clones and lacks some. Of 95,000 to 150,000 clones listed, about 90% were seen once; the top ten hold about 10%. With 3 bases removed from V and 9 bases from J, the gap between germline ends came to 12 bases. This CDR3 is 13 amino acids long. The germline V gene encodes CDR1 MDHEN and CDR2 SYDVKM. This clone was detected once. Its antigen is currently unknown. V and J are TRBV28 and TRBJ2-1; D remains ambiguous. The source is an adult in good health. The sequencing here drew on peripheral blood, taken on day 0 of AZD1222 vaccination. CDR3 nucleotide sequence: TGTGCCAGCAGTTTCGGGTCGGGTAGTGAGCAGTTCTTC. Its translation is CASSFGSGSEQFF.